Listed below are T cell receptor beta chains from one sample, sequenced in a study of shared clonotypes between healthy human individuals. TCRdb's copy holds only in-frame clones and misses some; the assay was immunoSEQ multiplex PCR. The sample records over a million clones, about 96% being singletons. Sequenced input: naive CD4+ T cells sorted from blood. Receptor source: a man aged 25-45 years in good health. Both conserved end residues are trimmed from each CDR3.

j_gene,v_gene,CDR3aa
TRBJ2-5,TRBV9,ASSDQTGGFGETQY
TRBJ2-5,TRBV28,ASRSGTSGMWETQY
TRBJ2-5,TRBV5-1,ASREDGWTETQY
TRBJ1-2,TRBV29-1,SVGAVDGYGYT
TRBJ2-5,TRBV27,ASSSRQDEETQY
TRBJ2-1,TRBV19,ASSQLAGITYNEQF
TRBJ1-2,TRBV28,ASSFLGWNYGYT
TRBJ2-2,TRBV6-5,ASSYQVRTGELF
TRBJ2-7,TRBV11-2,ASSSGLAGGSEQY
TRBJ2-7,TRBV5-1,ASTYLVAESPYEQY
TRBJ2-1,TRBV11-2,ASSLNLFGDKNKYNEQF
TRBJ1-1,TRBV9,VSSVAGQARYTEAF
TRBJ1-4,TRBV5-4,ASSLGGTNEKLF
TRBJ2-2,TRBV27,ASSRTGFTGELF